This T cell receptor (beta chain) emerged from a study of blood T cell repertoires in COVID-19. CDR3 size: 15 residues. CDR1 SGHDT and CDR2 YYEEEE come from the germline V gene. With 1 base removed from V and 3 bases from J, the gap between germline ends came to 14 bases. The repertoire was sequenced with immunoSEQ multiplex PCR; TCRdb's copy has only in-frame clones and lacks some. The table includes 300,000 to 400,000 clones, 87% detected once. Sequencing used peripheral blood. The chain recombines TRBV5-6 with TRBJ2-7; no reliable D call. The sequence came from a woman aged 45-65 years who had recovered from COVID-19. The CDR3 loop is CASSLIEQARYEQYF. DNA for the CDR3: TGTGCCAGCAGCTTGATCGAGCAGGCTCGCTACGAGCAGTACTTC.